This T cell receptor (beta chain) was sequenced during a study of blood T cell repertoires in COVID-19. Assay used: immunoSEQ multiplex PCR; TCRdb lists only in-frame clones, some missing. The profile covers 90,000 to 110,000 clones, with roughly 84% appearing a single time and about 6.6% taken by the ten largest. Germline V CDR1 and CDR2: SGHRS, YFSETQ. The CDR3 runs to 17 residues. Trimming removed 3 bases at V and 0 bases at J, with 16 bases between. The J gene is TRBJ2-1, the V gene TRBV5-1, with a weak D call TRBD1 (7 bases). The clonotype comes from a woman in her fifties or sixties with acute or convalescent COVID-19. Material for sequencing was peripheral blood. The CDR3 protein is CASSSGGSGSSYNEQFF. The CDR3 DNA follows: TGCGCCAGCAGCTCAGGGGGGTCCGGTAGCTCCTACAATGAGCAGTTCTTC.